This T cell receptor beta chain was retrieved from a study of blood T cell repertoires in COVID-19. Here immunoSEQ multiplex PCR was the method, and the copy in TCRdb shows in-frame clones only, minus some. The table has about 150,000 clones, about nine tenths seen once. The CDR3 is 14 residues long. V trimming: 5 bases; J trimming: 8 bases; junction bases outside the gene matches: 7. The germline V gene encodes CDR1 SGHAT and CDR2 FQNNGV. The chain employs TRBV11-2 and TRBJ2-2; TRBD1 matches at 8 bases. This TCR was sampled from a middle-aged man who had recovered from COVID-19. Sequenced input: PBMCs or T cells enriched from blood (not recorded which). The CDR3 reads CASSPWTGQGELFF. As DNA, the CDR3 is TGTGCCAGCAGCCCCTGGACAGGGCAAGGGGAGCTGTTTTTT.